This TCR beta chain was captured in a study of shared clonotypes between healthy human individuals. Study summary: The donor group consisted of a couple of women and three men, aged 18 to 49.

Deep-level assay runs were performed. TCRdb keeps only in-frame clones here, not all; method: immunoSEQ multiplex PCR. This sample yields a few million clones, of which 85% to 95% are seen a single time; 0.3% to 0.45% belongs to the top ten. Note on this clone: Its target is not known.

Regarding the study as a whole: Estimated richness values were generally larger in naive subsets than in memory subsets.

Germline-derived CDR1 and CDR2 are MNHNS and SASEGT. The V end was cut by 7 bases, the J end by 1 base, with 13 bases between. This CDR3 contains 14 residues. The sequenced material came from naive CD4+ T cells from PBMCs. Subset in this sample: CD45RA+ positively selected. This chain joins TRBV6-1 and TRBJ2-5; D not resolved. The source is a man aged 18 to 35 in good health. Some clones in this sample may be carry-over from other donors' samples. The CDR3 nucleotides read TGTGCCAGCATGCCCACCCCCCTCCAAGAGACCCAGTACTTC. Residues: CASMPTPLQETQYF.